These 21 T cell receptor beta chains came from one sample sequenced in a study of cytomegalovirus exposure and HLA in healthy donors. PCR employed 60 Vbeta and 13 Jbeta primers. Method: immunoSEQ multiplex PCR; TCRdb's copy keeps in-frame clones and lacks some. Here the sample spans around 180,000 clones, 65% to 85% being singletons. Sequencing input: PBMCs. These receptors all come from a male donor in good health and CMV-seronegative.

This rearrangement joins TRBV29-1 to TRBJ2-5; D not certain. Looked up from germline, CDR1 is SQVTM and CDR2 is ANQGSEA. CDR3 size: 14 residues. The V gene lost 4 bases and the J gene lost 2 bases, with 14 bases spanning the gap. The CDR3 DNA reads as TGCAGCGTTGTGCTAGAGATTAATCAAGAGACCCAGTACTTC. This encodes CSVVLEINQETQYF. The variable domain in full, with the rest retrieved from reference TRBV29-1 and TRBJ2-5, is SAVISQKPSRDICQRGTSLTIQCQVDSQVTMMFWYRQQPGQSLTLIATANQGSEATYESGFVIDKFPISRPNLTFSTLTVSNMSPEDSSIYLCSVVLEINQETQYFGPGTRLLVL.

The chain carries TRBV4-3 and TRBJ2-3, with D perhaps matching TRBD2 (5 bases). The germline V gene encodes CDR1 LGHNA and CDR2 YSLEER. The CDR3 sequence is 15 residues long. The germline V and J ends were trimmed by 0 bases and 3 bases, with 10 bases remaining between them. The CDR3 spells CASSQDHRGTDTQYF. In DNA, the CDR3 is TGCGCCAGCAGCCAAGATCATCGGGGAACAGATACGCAGTATTTT.

The CDR3 sequence: CASSRPTGSSYNSPLHF. DNA of the CDR3: TGTGCCAGCAGTCGACCGACAGGGAGCTCCTATAATTCACCCCTCCACTTT. The J gene is TRBJ1-6, the V gene TRBV27, with 7 bases lining up with TRBD1. The germline V gene has CDR1 MNHEY and CDR2 SMNVEV (reference sequence). The CDR3 is made up of 17 amino acids. The junction had 7 bases not matched to a gene; V was cut back by 5 bases and J by 0 bases.

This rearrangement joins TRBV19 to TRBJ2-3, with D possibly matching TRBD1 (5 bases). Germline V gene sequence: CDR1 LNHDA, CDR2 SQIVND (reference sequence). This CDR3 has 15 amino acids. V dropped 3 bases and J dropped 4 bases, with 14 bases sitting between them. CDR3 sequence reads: CASSMGRADADTQYF. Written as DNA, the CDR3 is TGTGCCAGTAGTATGGGCAGGGCGGACGCAGATACGCAGTATTTT.

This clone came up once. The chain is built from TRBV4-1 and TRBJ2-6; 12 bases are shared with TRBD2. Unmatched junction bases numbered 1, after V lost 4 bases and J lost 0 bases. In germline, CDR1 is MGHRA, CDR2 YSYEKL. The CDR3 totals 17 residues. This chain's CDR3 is CASSPGLAGSGANVLTF. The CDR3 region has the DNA TGCGCCAGCAGCCCGGGACTAGCGGGCTCTGGGGCCAACGTCCTGACTTTC.

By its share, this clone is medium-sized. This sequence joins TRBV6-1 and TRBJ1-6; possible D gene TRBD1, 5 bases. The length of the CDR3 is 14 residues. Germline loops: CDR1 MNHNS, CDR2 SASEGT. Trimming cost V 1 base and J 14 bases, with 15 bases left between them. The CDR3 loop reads CASSEGDSRSALHF. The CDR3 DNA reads TGTGCCAGCAGTGAAGGTGACAGCCGGTCAGCCCTCCACTTT.

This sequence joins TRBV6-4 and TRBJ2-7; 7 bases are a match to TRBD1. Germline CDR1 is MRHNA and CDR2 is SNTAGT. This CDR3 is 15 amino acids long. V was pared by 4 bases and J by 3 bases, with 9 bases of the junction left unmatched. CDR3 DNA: TGTGCCAGCAGTGTCACCTTTGGGGACAGCTACGAGCAGTACTTC. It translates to CASSVTFGDSYEQYF.

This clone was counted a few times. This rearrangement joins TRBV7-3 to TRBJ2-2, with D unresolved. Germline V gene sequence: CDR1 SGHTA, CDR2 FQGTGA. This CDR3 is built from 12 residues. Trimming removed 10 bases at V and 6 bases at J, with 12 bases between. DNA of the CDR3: TGTGCCACCCAAGACGGGTCCGGGGAGCTGTTTTTT. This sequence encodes CATQDGSGELFF.

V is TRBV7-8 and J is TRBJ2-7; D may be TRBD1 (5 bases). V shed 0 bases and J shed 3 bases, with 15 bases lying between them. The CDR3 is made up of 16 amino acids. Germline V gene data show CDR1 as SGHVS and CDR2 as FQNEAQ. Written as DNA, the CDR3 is TGTGCCAGCAGCTTAGCGAACCAGGGTTTAGGCTACGAGCAGTACTTC. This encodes CASSLANQGLGYEQYF.

CDR3 coding DNA: TGTGCCAGCAGTTTTCCAGGGGGCGTACCCCTCCACTTT. Amino acid sequence: CASSFPGGVPLHF. The chain uses TRBV27 and TRBJ1-6; TRBD1 matches at 8 bases. Germline-derived CDR1 and CDR2 are MNHEY and SMNVEV (reference sequence). V dropped 3 bases and J dropped 12; count of bases not matched to a gene: 4. The CDR3 contains 13 residues.

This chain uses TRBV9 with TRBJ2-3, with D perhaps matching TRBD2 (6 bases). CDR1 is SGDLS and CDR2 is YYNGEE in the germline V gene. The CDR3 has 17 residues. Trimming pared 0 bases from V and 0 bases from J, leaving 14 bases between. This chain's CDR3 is CASSVVGEAESTDTQYF. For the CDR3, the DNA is TGTGCCAGCAGCGTAGTAGGGGAGGCCGAGAGCACAGATACGCAGTATTTT.

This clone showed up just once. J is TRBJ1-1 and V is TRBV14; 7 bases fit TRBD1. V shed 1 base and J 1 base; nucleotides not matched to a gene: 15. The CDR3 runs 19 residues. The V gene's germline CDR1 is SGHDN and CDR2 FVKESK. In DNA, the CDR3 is TGTGCCAGCAGCCAAGCGGACAGGACCCGACCGAGCCCGAACACTGAAGCTTTCTTT. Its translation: CASSQADRTRPSPNTEAFF.

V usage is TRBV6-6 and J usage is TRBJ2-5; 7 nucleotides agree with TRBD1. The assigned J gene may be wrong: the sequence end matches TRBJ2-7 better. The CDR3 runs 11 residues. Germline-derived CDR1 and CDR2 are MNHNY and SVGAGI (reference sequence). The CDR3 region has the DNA TGTGCCAGCAGTCCAGGGGGCGAGCAGTACTTC. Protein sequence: CASSPGGEQYF.

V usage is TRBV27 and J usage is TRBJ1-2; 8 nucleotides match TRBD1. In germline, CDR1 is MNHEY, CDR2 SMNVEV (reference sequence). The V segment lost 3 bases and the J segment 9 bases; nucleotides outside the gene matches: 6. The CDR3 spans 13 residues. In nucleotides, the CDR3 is TGTGCCAGCAGTTTCCCCAGGGGGCTCCGCTACACCTTC. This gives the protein CASSFPRGLRYTF.

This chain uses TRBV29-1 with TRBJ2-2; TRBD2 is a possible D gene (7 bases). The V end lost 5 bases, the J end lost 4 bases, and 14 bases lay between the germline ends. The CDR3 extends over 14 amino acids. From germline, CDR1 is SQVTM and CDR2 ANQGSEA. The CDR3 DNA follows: TGCAGCGTTTACAAGGGGGGGAGCACCGGGGAGCTGTTTTTT. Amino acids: CSVYKGGSTGELFF.

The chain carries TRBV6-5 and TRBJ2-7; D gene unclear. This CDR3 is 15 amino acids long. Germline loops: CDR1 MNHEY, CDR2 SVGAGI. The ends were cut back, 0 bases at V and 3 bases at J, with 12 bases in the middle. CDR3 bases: TGTGCCAGCAGTTACTCCGGGTCTACGGACTACGAGCAGTACTTC. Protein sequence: CASSYSGSTDYEQYF.

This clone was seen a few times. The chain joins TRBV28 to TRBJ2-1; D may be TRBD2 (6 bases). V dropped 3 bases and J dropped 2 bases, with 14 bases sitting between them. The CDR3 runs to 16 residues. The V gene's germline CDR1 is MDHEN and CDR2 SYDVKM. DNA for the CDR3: TGTGCCAGCAGTTTCCAGACTAGTGGGGCCTACAATGAGCAGTTCTTC. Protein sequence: CASSFQTSGAYNEQFF. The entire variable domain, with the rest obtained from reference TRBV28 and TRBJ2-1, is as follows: DVKVTQSSRYLVKRTGEKVFLECVQDMDHENMFWYRQDPGLGLRLIYFSYDVKMKEKGDIPEGYSVSREKKERFSLILESASTNQTSMYLCASSFQTSGAYNEQFFGPGTRLTVL.

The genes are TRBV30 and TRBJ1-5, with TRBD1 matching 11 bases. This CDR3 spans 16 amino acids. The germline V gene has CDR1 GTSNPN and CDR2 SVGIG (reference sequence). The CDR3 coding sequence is TGTGCTGCGAACACCGGGACAGGGGGTTTCAATCAGCCCCAGCATTTT. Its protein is CAANTGTGGFNQPQHF.

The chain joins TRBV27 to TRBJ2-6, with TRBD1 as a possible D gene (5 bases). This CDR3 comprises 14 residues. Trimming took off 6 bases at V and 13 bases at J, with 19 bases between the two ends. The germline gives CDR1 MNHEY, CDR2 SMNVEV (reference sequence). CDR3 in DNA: TGTGCCAGCAGCCGCGATGGGGCGGTTCGGGTCCTGACTTTC. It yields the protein CASSRDGAVRVLTF. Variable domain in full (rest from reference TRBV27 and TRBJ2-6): EAQVTQNPRYLITVTGKKLTVTCSQNMNHEYMSWYRQDPGLGLRQIYYSMNVEVTDKGDVPEGYKVSRKEKRNFPLILESPSPNQTSLYFCASSRDGAVRVLTFGAGSRLTVL.

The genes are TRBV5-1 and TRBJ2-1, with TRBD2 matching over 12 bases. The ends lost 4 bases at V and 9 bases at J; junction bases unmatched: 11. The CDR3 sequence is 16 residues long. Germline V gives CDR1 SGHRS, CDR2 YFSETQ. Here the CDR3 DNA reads TGCGCCAGCAGCATCCCTCCTAGCGGGGGGGCCTCTGAGCAGTTCTTC. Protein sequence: CASSIPPSGGASEQFF. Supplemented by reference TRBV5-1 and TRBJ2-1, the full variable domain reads KAGVTQTPRYLIKTRGQQVTLSCSPISGHRSVSWYQQTPGQGLQFLFEYFSETQRNKGNFPGRFSGRQFSNSRSEMNVSTLELGDSALYLCASSIPPSGGASEQFFGPGTRLTVL.

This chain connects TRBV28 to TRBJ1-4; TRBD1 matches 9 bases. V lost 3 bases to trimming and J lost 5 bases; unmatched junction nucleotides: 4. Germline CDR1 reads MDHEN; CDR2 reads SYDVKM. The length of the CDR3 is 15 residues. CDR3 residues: CASSFPGTGNEKLFF. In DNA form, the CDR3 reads TGTGCCAGCAGTTTCCCCGGGACAGGGAATGAAAAACTGTTTTTT.